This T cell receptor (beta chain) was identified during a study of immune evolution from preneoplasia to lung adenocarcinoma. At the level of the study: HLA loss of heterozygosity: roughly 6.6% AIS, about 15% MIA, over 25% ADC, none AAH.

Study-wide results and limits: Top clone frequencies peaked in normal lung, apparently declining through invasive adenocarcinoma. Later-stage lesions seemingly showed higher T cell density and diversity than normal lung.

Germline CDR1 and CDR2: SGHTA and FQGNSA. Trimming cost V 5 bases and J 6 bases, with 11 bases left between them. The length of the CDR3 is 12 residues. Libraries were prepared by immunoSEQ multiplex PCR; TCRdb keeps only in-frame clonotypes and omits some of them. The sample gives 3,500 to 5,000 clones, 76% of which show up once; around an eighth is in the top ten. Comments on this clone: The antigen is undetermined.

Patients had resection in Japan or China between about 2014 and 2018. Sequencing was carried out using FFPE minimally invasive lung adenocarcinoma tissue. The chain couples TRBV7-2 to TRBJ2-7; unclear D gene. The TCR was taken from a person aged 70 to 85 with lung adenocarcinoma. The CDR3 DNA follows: TGTGCCAGCAGCCTACACTGGGGCGAGCAGTACTTC. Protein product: CASSLHWGEQYF.